A single sample gave rise to the 27 T cell receptor beta chains below, sequenced in a study of CD8 T cells in Susac syndrome. Reverse transcription of roughly 0.5 to 1 ug RNA used random hexamers. TCRdb passed the immunoSEQ multiplex PCR reads through MiXCR, listing each CDR3 protein once. Here the sample spans 70,000 to 75,000 distinct CDR3 sequences, about 92% being singletons. Input material: CD4+ T cells from PBMCs. The receptors were sampled from a human donor with Susac syndrome.

The chain links TRBV28 to TRBJ2-1, with TRBD2 identical over 8 bases. Unmatched junction bases numbered 9, after V lost 6 bases and J lost 2 bases. Germline lookup yields CDR1 MDHEN and CDR2 SYDVKM. The CDR3 is 16 residues long. CDR3 region: CASRLPGGAPYNEQFF. The DNA for the CDR3 is TGTGCCAGCAGACTACCCGGGGGGGCCCCCTACAATGAGCAGTTCTTC. The variable domain in full, completed from reference TRBV28 and TRBJ2-1, reads DVKVTQSSRYLVKRTGEKVFLECVQDMDHENMFWYRQDPGLGLRLIYFSYDVKMKEKGDIPEGYSVSREKKERFSLILESASTNQTSMYLCASRLPGGAPYNEQFFGPGTRLTVL.

The chain has TRBV28 and TRBJ2-4, with 8 nucleotides matching TRBD1. Germline CDR1 and CDR2: MDHEN and SYDVKM. The junction had 6 bases not matched to a gene; V was cut back by 5 bases and J by 6 bases. CDR3 size: 14 residues. The CDR3 DNA is TGTGCCAGCAGTCCCCTAGGACAGGGAAACATTCAGTACTTC. As protein: CASSPLGQGNIQYF.

The CDR3 loop is CASSFSGLSYEQYF. CDR3 bases: TGTGCCAGCAGTTTTTCAGGGCTTTCCTACGAGCAGTACTTC. The chain joins TRBV6-2 or TRBV6-3 to TRBJ2-7; possibly TRBD1 for D (5 bases). The CDR3 runs to 14 residues. V gave up 4 bases and J gave up 1 base, with 11 bases separating them. From germline, CDR1 is MNHEY and CDR2 SVGEGT.

This chain joins TRBV4-3 and TRBJ1-5; D gene uncertain. Germline CDR1 reads LGHNA; CDR2 reads YSLEER. This CDR3 is 18 amino acids long. The germline V and J ends were trimmed by 0 bases and 3 bases, with 18 bases remaining between them. CDR3 DNA sequence: TGCGCCAGCAGCCAAGATCTACTCCTTAGGATTCCCAATCAGCCCCAGCATTTT. Translated, it gives CASSQDLLLRIPNQPQHF.

This clonotype has only one observation. The chain employs TRBV4-3 and TRBJ1-5; D is possibly TRBD1 (5 bases). The germline V and J ends were trimmed by 0 bases and 5 bases, with 8 bases remaining between them. Germline CDR1 is LGHNA and CDR2 is YSLEER. This CDR3 is built from 14 residues. The CDR3 region is CASSQEEGDQPQHF. The CDR3 DNA follows: TGCGCCAGCAGCCAAGAAGAAGGGGATCAGCCCCAGCATTTT.

This sequence joins TRBV27 and TRBJ2-2, with 11 bases that match TRBD2. Germline CDR1 MNHEY, CDR2 SMNVEV (reference sequence). The CDR3 has 16 residues. The V and J ends lost 4 bases and 7 bases, in that order; junction bases with no gene match: 8. The CDR3 here is CASSSASGGPSGELFF. The CDR3 DNA follows: TGTGCCAGCAGTTCCGCTAGCGGGGGGCCTAGCGGGGAGCTGTTTTTT.

The chain joins TRBV20-1 to TRBJ2-3; 11 nucleotides line up with TRBD2. Losses at the gene ends were 0 bases for V and 3 bases for J; bases not matched to a gene: 8. The CDR3 is 17 residues long. The germline CDR1 and CDR2 sequences are DFQATT and SNEGSKA (reference sequence). For the CDR3, the DNA is TGCAGTGCTAGAGACCAACGACTAGCGGGGATGACAGATACGCAGTATTTT. Amino acid sequence: CSARDQRLAGMTDTQYF.

This chain joins TRBV25-1 and TRBJ2-5, with a weak D call TRBD1 (6 bases). Germline lookup yields CDR1 MGHDK and CDR2 SYGVNS. The CDR3 totals 15 residues. V was trimmed by 6 bases and J by 4 bases, leaving 18 bases between them. CDR3 amino acids: CASSPWGRGPETQYF. The CDR3 bases are TGTGCCAGCAGCCCCTGGGGCAGGGGACCAGAGACCCAGTACTTC.

This chain uses TRBV6-1 with TRBJ2-2; D remains ambiguous. The V gene's germline CDR1 is MNHNS and CDR2 SASEGT. Between the trimmed V and J ends, which lost 4 bases and 0 bases, there was a span of 6 bases. The CDR3 is 14 residues long. The CDR3 DNA reads as TGTGCCAGCAGTGCCTCCACGAACACCGGGGAGCTGTTTTTT. Encoded protein: CASSASTNTGELFF.

The gene calls are TRBV5-1 and TRBJ1-6; no firm D call. Germline V CDR1 and CDR2: SGHRS, YFSETQ. The V end was cut by 0 bases, the J end by 8 bases, with 12 bases between. The CDR3 has 15 residues. The CDR3 nucleotides are TGCGCCAGCAGCTTGGACTGGCAAAAGGATTCACCCCTCCACTTT. Amino acid sequence: CASSLDWQKDSPLHF.

The rearrangement joins TRBV2 to TRBJ1-5, with D unclear. The germline V gene has CDR1 SNHLY and CDR2 FYNNEI. Trimming took 3 bases from V and 4 from J, leaving 10 bases between them. The CDR3 sequence is 14 residues long. CDR3 bases: TGTGCCAGCAGTGACGAGCTTCTGAATCAGCCCCAGCATTTT. This gives the protein CASSDELLNQPQHF.

V gene TRBV2 combines with J gene TRBJ2-1; possibly TRBD1 for D (6 bases). CDR3 length equals 14 residues. V lost 8 bases and J 1 base, leaving 12 bases between the germline ends. From germline, CDR1 is SNHLY and CDR2 FYNNEI. The CDR3 DNA reads TGTGCCAGCTACCCAAGGGGGTCCTACAATGAGCAGTTCTTC. Its protein is CASYPRGSYNEQFF.

This chain connects TRBV5-4 to TRBJ2-5, with D hard to call. Germline assignment: CDR1 SGHNT and CDR2 YYREEE (reference sequence). V lost 6 bases to trimming and J lost 4 bases, with 13 bases between them. This CDR3 is 13 amino acids long. CDR3 nucleotides: TGTGCCAGCAAGAAGTCAGCTGGAGAGACCCAGTACTTC. Translating it yields CASKKSAGETQYF.

The rearrangement links TRBV28 to TRBJ1-3; a possible D gene is TRBD1 (5 bases). V lost 1 base, J lost 4 bases, and 14 bases lay in between. Germline V CDR1 and CDR2: MDHEN, SYDVKM. The CDR3 consists of 16 residues. The CDR3 DNA reads TGTGCCAGCAGTTTATCCATCGGGACCACGGGAAACACCATATATTTT. It yields the protein CASSLSIGTTGNTIYF.

The CDR3 here is CASRDGWQGAEAFF. The CDR3 nucleotides read TGTGCCAGCAGAGACGGGTGGCAGGGGGCTGAAGCTTTCTTT. This chain uses TRBV6-5 with TRBJ1-1, with TRBD1 matching 7 bases. Trimming cost V 6 bases and J 6 bases; bases outside gene matches: 10. Germline CDR1 is MNHEY and CDR2 is SVGAGI. The CDR3 sequence is 14 residues long.

The genes are TRBV30 and TRBJ1-1; TRBD1 agrees at 8 bases. The CDR3 has 16 amino acids. Germline trimming cut 1 base from V and 2 bases from J; bases unmatched to any gene: 9. The germline V gene has CDR1 GTSNPN and CDR2 SVGIG (reference sequence). CDR3 nucleotides: TGTGCCTGGAGTGCTTTGACAGGGGCCAGAAACACTGAAGCTTTCTTT. It encodes CAWSALTGARNTEAFF.

The chain links TRBV2 to TRBJ2-3; a possible D gene is TRBD1 (6 bases). V was cut by 5 bases and J by 1 base, with 16 bases left in between. The CDR3 covers 16 residues. Germline CDR1 is SNHLY and CDR2 is FYNNEI. The CDR3 is CASSPIRTVRTDTQYF. The DNA for the CDR3 is TGTGCCAGCAGTCCCATCCGGACAGTTCGCACAGATACGCAGTATTTT.

This chain joins TRBV20-1 and TRBJ1-1; 8 positions match TRBD1. Germline lookup yields CDR1 DFQATT and CDR2 SNEGSKA (reference sequence). J was trimmed by 8 bases and V by 2 bases; bases with no gene match: 10. This CDR3 has 14 amino acids. DNA of the CDR3: TGCAGTGCTAGACAAGAACAGGGGGAAAGGGAAGCTTTCTTT. Its protein product is CSARQEQGEREAFF.

The chain carries TRBV7-3 and TRBJ1-6; D call uncertain. V shed 4 bases and J shed 10 bases, with 11 bases lying between them. Per the germline V gene, CDR1 is SGHTA and CDR2 is FQGTGA. The CDR3 is made up of 13 amino acids. The CDR3 spells CASSSLTPSPLHF. CDR3 nucleotide sequence: TGTGCCAGCAGCTCCCTCACTCCGTCACCCCTCCACTTT. Supplemented by reference TRBV7-3 and TRBJ1-6, the full variable domain reads GAGVSQTPSNKVTEKGKYVELRCDPISGHTALYWYRQSLGQGPEFLIYFQGTGAADDSGLPNDRFFAVRPEGSVSTLKIQRTERGDSAVYLCASSSLTPSPLHFGNGTRLTVT.

The chain carries TRBV12-3 or TRBV12-4 and TRBJ1-6; 7 bases agree with TRBD1. V trimming: 5 bases; J trimming: 15 bases; junction bases outside the gene matches: 10. The CDR3 totals 13 residues. CDR3 region: CASSDHRGLLLHF. CDR3 DNA sequence: TGTGCCAGCAGTGACCACAGGGGATTACTCCTCCACTTT.

V usage is TRBV20-1 and J usage is TRBJ2-7; a weak D match, TRBD2 (6 bases). The ends were cut back, 3 bases at V and 9 bases at J, with 18 bases in the middle. CDR1 DFQATT and CDR2 SNEGSKA come from the germline V gene (reference sequence). This CDR3 is built from 13 residues. CDR3 protein: CSASWARAGGQYF. DNA of the CDR3: TGCAGTGCTAGTTGGGCCAGGGCCGGGGGGCAGTACTTC.

The CDR3 DNA sequence: TGTGCCAGCAGCCGAGACCGTACCCTGAACACTGAAGCTTTCTTT. Amino acids: CASSRDRTLNTEAFF. The chain combines TRBV6-6 with TRBJ1-1, with D uncertain. The V and J ends lost 6 bases and 0 bases respectively, with 14 bases between them. The CDR3 has 15 amino acids. Per germline, CDR1 MNHNY and CDR2 SVGAGI (reference sequence).

The CDR3 coding sequence is TGTGCCATCAGTGAGTCACCTAATACGCAGTATTTT. Its translation: CAISESPNTQYF. J is TRBJ2-3 and V is TRBV10-3; D is unclear. The CDR3 spans 12 residues. Germline V CDR1 and CDR2: ENHRY, SYGVKD. Trimming left V 0 bases short and J 7 bases short, with 5 bases between.

This chain uses TRBV12-5 with TRBJ1-2; no reliable D call. Germline-derived CDR1 and CDR2 are LGHNT and FRNRAP. The CDR3 is made up of 14 amino acids. The V and J ends lost 3 bases and 4 bases respectively, with 12 bases between them. CDR3 DNA sequence: TGTGCTAGTGGTTTCCAAGGGAATAGCTATGGCTACACCTTC. Its protein is CASGFQGNSYGYTF.

This chain joins TRBV20-1 and TRBJ2-3; 7 nucleotides agree with TRBD1. V trimming: 7 bases; J trimming: 3 bases; junction bases outside the gene matches: 19. CDR1 is DFQATT and CDR2 is SNEGSKA in the germline V gene (reference sequence). The CDR3 sequence is 17 residues long. DNA of the CDR3: TGCAGTGTCTATATAGTGGGGCAGACAGGGTTGACAGATACGCAGTATTTT. Protein product: CSVYIVGQTGLTDTQYF.

This rearrangement joins TRBV28 to TRBJ2-2; TRBD1 might be the D (6 bases). Germline V gene lookup returns CDR1 MDHEN and CDR2 SYDVKM. V was trimmed by 11 bases and J by 6 bases, leaving 13 bases between them. This CDR3 contains 12 residues. CDR3 amino acids: CAGNRVPGELFF. The CDR3 DNA follows: TGTGCCGGCAACAGGGTGCCCGGGGAGCTGTTTTTT.

The chain joins TRBV9 to TRBJ2-7, with D unclear. CDR1 and CDR2 from the germline V gene are SGDLS and YYNGEE. Deletions cut 2 bases from V and 4 bases from J, with 13 bases between. The CDR3 runs to 14 residues. CDR3 in amino acids: CASSVGGGLYEQYF. CDR3 coding DNA: TGTGCCAGCAGCGTGGGTGGCGGATTGTACGAGCAGTACTTC.